These 32 T cell receptor beta chains were all obtained from the same sample, sequenced in a study of PD-1 blockade in mismatch repair-deficient tumors. Profiling relied on immunoSEQ multiplex PCR, and the TCRdb table lists in-frame clones only, not all of them. There are 35,000 or so clones in the sample; approximately 81% occur only once, and under 5% lies in the top ten. Sequencing used peripheral blood, obtained about 81 weeks after starting pembrolizumab. The origin of the receptors is an adult with mismatch repair-deficient cancer.

The J gene is TRBJ1-1, the V gene TRBV30; no clear D gene. The V and J ends lost 2 bases and 11 bases respectively, with 12 bases between them. This CDR3 has 11 residues. Germline V gene sequence: CDR1 GTSNPN, CDR2 SVGIG (reference sequence). The CDR3 coding sequence is TGTGCCTGGAGTAACGGAGGGATGGCTTTCTTT. Translation: CAWSNGGMAFF.

This clone was seen a handful of times. CDR3 DNA sequence: TGCGCCAGCAGCCACCCCGGGACAGGGCTTAGCAATCAGCCCCAGCATTTT. The encoded protein is CASSHPGTGLSNQPQHF. The rearrangement uses TRBV4-1 and TRBJ1-5; the match to TRBD1 covers 9 bases. The CDR3 extends over 17 amino acids. J was trimmed by 0 bases and V by 3 bases; bases with no gene match: 6. Germline V gives CDR1 MGHRA, CDR2 YSYEKL.

The chain couples TRBV21-1 to TRBJ2-1. TRBV21-1 represents a pseudogene. The CDR3 runs to 16 residues. The CDR3 sequence is CASSKEVDGPYNEQFF. CDR3 bases: TGTGCCAGCAGCAAAGAGGTGGATGGCCCCTACAATGAGCAGTTCTTC.

Here the CDR3 reads CASSESIGSGELFF. As DNA, the CDR3 is TGCGCCAGCAGTGAGTCGATAGGGTCCGGGGAGCTGTTTTTT. The rearrangement uses TRBV10-1 and TRBJ2-2; D is unclear. The CDR3 has 14 residues. The V gene's germline CDR1 is WNHNN and CDR2 SYGVQD (reference sequence). V shed 0 bases and J shed 6 bases, with 8 bases lying between them.

The chain combines TRBV28 with TRBJ1-5; no firm D call. This CDR3 spans 15 amino acids. V was shortened by 2 bases and J by 0 bases, with 8 bases between the two germline ends. The germline V gene has CDR1 MDHEN and CDR2 SYDVKM. The CDR3 loop is CASSLGGYSNQPQHF. The CDR3 DNA is TGTGCCAGCAGTTTAGGAGGCTATAGCAATCAGCCCCAGCATTTT.

The rearrangement links TRBV7-9 to TRBJ2-1; 12 bases align to TRBD2. CDR1 is SEHNR, CDR2 FQNEAQ, per germline (reference sequence). The CDR3 sequence is 16 residues long. Trimming cost V 6 bases and J 6 bases; bases outside gene matches: 9. In nucleotides, the CDR3 is TGTGCCAGCAGTTCCCCCGGACTAGCGGGATTCAATGAGCAGTTCTTC. This gives the protein CASSSPGLAGFNEQFF.

The gene calls are TRBV28 and TRBJ2-7; TRBD2 is a possible D gene (6 bases). CDR3 length: 18 residues. V dropped 2 bases and J dropped 2 bases, with 22 bases sitting between them. Germline V gene data show CDR1 as MDHEN and CDR2 as SYDVKM. The CDR3 reads CASSLRAGKVTVAYEQYF. Written as DNA, the CDR3 is TGTGCCAGCAGTTTAAGGGCGGGAAAAGTAACGGTGGCCTACGAGCAGTACTTC.

This chain links TRBV30 with TRBJ2-1, with TRBD2 matching over 8 bases. Unmatched junction bases numbered 3, after V lost 4 bases and J lost 4 bases. The CDR3 sequence is 13 residues long. The germline CDR1 and CDR2 sequences are GTSNPN and SVGIG (reference sequence). CDR3 in DNA: TGTGCCTGGACTAGCGGGTTTTACAATGAGCAGTTCTTC. Translation gives CAWTSGFYNEQFF. The full variable domain, rest sourced from reference TRBV30 and TRBJ2-1, is SQTIHQWPATLVQPVGSPLSLECTVEGTSNPNLYWYRQAAGRGLQLLFYSVGIGQISSEVPQNLSASRPQDRQFILSSKKLLLSDSGFYLCAWTSGFYNEQFFGPGTRLTVL.

J is TRBJ2-3 and V is TRBV15, with TRBD2 identical over 8 bases. The CDR3 consists of 14 residues. Unmatched junction bases numbered 5, after V lost 3 bases and J lost 6 bases. Germline CDR1 and CDR2: LNHNV and YYDKDF (reference sequence). The CDR3 region has the DNA TGTGCCACCAGCAGGGGGACTAGAACGGATACGCAGTATTTT. Amino acid sequence: CATSRGTRTDTQYF.

V gene TRBV4-3 combines with J gene TRBJ2-3; 8 positions match TRBD2. V was clipped by 0 bases and J by 5 bases; unmatched bases: 10. From germline, CDR1 is LGHNA and CDR2 YSLEER. The CDR3 consists of 17 residues. As DNA, the CDR3 is TGCGCCAGCAGCCAAGATCAGGGCGGGGGGCTCGGAGATACGCAGTATTTT. Translated: CASSQDQGGGLGDTQYF.

The genes are TRBV7-2 and TRBJ2-1; D gene ambiguous. Trimming cost V 4 bases and J 9 bases, with 13 bases left between them. The CDR3 spans 13 residues. Germline V lookup: CDR1 SGHTA, CDR2 FQGNSA. Here the CDR3 DNA reads TGTGCCAGCAGCTCTTTTGAGACGGGTGAGCAGTTCTTC. The encoded protein is CASSSFETGEQFF.

The V call is TRBV6-4, the J call TRBJ2-2; no reliable D call. This CDR3 spans 13 amino acids. The ends were cut back, 6 bases at V and 4 bases at J, with 9 bases in the middle. CDR1 and CDR2 from the germline V gene are MRHNA and SNTAGT. CDR3 amino acids: CASSVTGTGELFF. CDR3 in DNA: TGTGCCAGCAGCGTCACGGGCACCGGGGAGCTGTTTTTT.

J is TRBJ2-3 and V is TRBV19; tentative D call: TRBD2 (5 bases). V lost 6 bases and J 6 bases, leaving 13 bases between the germline ends. Germline CDR1 and CDR2: LNHDA and SQIVND (reference sequence). The CDR3 runs to 13 residues. CDR3 sequence: CASRVSGVDTQYF. The CDR3 DNA reads as TGTGCCAGTAGGGTATCCGGGGTCGATACGCAGTATTTT.

CDR3 coding DNA: TGCGCCAGCAGCTTTTTGACAGGGGAAGAGACCCAGTACTTC. It yields the protein CASSFLTGEETQYF. V and J are TRBV5-1 and TRBJ2-5; TRBD1 matches 8 bases. V gave up 2 bases and J gave up 3 bases; unmatched junction bases: 3. The CDR3 is 14 amino acids. Germline V gene lookup returns CDR1 SGHRS and CDR2 YFSETQ.

This chain joins TRBV28 and TRBJ1-5; 7 bases agree with TRBD1. Germline lookup yields CDR1 MDHEN and CDR2 SYDVKM. J gave up 0 bases and V 6 bases, and 5 bases lay outside the gene matches. The CDR3 contains 15 residues. In DNA form, the CDR3 reads TGTGCCAGCAGAATGGGACAGTATAGCAATCAGCCCCAGCATTTT. Its protein product is CASRMGQYSNQPQHF.

This chain connects TRBV18 to TRBJ1-3; D gene unclear. CDR3 length: 15 amino acids. The V end lost 3 bases, the J end lost 0 bases, and 9 bases lay between the germline ends. Germline loops: CDR1 KGHSH, CDR2 LQKENI. CDR3 DNA: TGTGCCAGCTCACCGTCAGCTAGCTCTGGAAACACCATATATTTT. It is translated as CASSPSASSGNTIYF. Full variable domain (missing parts from reference TRBV18 and TRBJ1-3): NAGVMQNPRHLVRRRGQEARLRCSPMKGHSHVYWYRQLPEEGLKFMVYLQKENIIDESGMPKERFSAEFPKEGPSILRIQQVVRGDSAAYFCASSPSASSGNTIYFGEGSWLTVV.

This chain joins TRBV6-6 and TRBJ2-5; D is undetermined. The CDR3 loop spans 14 amino acids. Deletions cut 7 bases from V and 5 bases from J, with 17 bases between. Germline V gene sequence: CDR1 MNHNY, CDR2 SVGAGI (reference sequence). The CDR3 reads CASTIFVPGETQYF. Here the CDR3 DNA reads TGTGCCAGCACCATTTTCGTCCCCGGGGAGACCCAGTACTTC.

J is TRBJ1-2 and V is TRBV19; D might be TRBD1 (6 bases). CDR1 is LNHDA and CDR2 is SQIVND in the germline V gene (reference sequence). Trimming left V 7 bases short and J 4 bases short, with 16 bases between. The CDR3 is 14 amino acids. In DNA form, the CDR3 reads TGTGCCAGTACAAATCCAGGGGCCCCCTATGGCTACACCTTC. This translates into CASTNPGAPYGYTF.

The chain uses TRBV6-5 and TRBJ2-7; D is possibly TRBD2 (6 bases). This CDR3 is built from 15 residues. The germline V and J ends were trimmed by 5 bases and 0 bases, with 14 bases remaining between them. CDR1 is MNHEY and CDR2 is SVGAGI in the germline V gene. CDR3 DNA sequence: TGTGCCAGCAGTCCCTTGGCGGGAAGCTCCTACGAGCAGTACTTC. Translating gives CASSPLAGSSYEQYF.

Only a few counts were recorded for this clone. This chain joins TRBV5-1 and TRBJ2-7; D is ambiguous. Germline CDR1 SGHRS, CDR2 YFSETQ. CDR3 length: 10 amino acids. V was trimmed by 3 bases and J by 2 bases, leaving 0 bases between them. In DNA, the CDR3 is TGCGCCAGCAGCTCCTACGAGCAGTACTTC. Translated, it gives CASSSYEQYF.

The J gene is TRBJ2-1, the V gene TRBV28; the match to TRBD2 covers 8 bases. The CDR3 totals 15 residues. Germline V gene lookup returns CDR1 MDHEN and CDR2 SYDVKM. Trimming removed 7 bases from V and 0 bases from J; junction bases left unmatched: 5. The DNA for the CDR3 is TGTGCCAGCACCCAAGCGGGAGCCTCCTACAATGAGCAGTTCTTC. Translation: CASTQAGASYNEQFF.

V usage is TRBV2 and J usage is TRBJ2-1; no clear D. Germline V gene lookup returns CDR1 SNHLY and CDR2 FYNNEI. V was cut by 7 bases and J by 13 bases, with 14 bases left in between. This CDR3 is built from 11 residues. This CDR3 is CASTGRYSQFF. In DNA form, the CDR3 reads TGTGCCAGCACTGGGCGGTACTCACAGTTCTTC.

The chain recombines TRBV5-5 with TRBJ2-5; 9 bases are a match to TRBD2. CDR3 size: 15 residues. The junction had 1 base not matched to a gene; V was cut back by 0 bases and J by 1 base. Germline CDR1 is SGHKS and CDR2 is YYEKEE (reference sequence). The CDR3 spells CASSLGLAVQETQYF. CDR3 in DNA: TGTGCCAGCAGCTTGGGACTAGCGGTCCAAGAGACCCAGTACTTC. Full variable domain (outside the CDR3, taken from reference TRBV5-5 and TRBJ2-5): DAGVTQSPTHLIKTRGQQVTLRCSPISGHKSVSWYQQVLGQGPQFIFQYYEKEERGRGNFPDRFSARQFPNYSSELNVNALLLGDSALYLCASSLGLAVQETQYFGPGTRLLVL.

The chain has TRBV7-2 and TRBJ2-2, with TRBD2 matching over 8 bases. Germline CDR1 reads SGHTA; CDR2 reads FQGNSA. The CDR3 loop spans 15 amino acids. J gave up 7 bases and V 3 bases, and 7 bases lay outside the gene matches. DNA for the CDR3: TGTGCCAGCAGCTTTGGACTAGCTTTAGGCGGGGAGCTGTTTTTT. This sequence encodes CASSFGLALGGELFF.

In DNA form, the CDR3 reads TGTGCCAGCAGCAAAGTGGCCAAAATGAACACTGAAGCTTTCTTT. Amino acids: CASSKVAKMNTEAFF. The V and J genes are TRBV21-1 and TRBJ1-1; the table's D call TRBD1 went unverified against the DNA. TRBV21-1 is a pseudogene locus. The CDR3 has 15 residues.

The V gene is TRBV5-1, the J gene TRBJ2-7; tentative D call: TRBD1 (6 bases). The CDR3 loop spans 12 amino acids. V lost 0 bases and J lost 6, with 7 bases in between. CDR1 and CDR2 from the germline V gene are SGHRS and YFSETQ. CDR3 protein: CASSLEGGEQYF. The CDR3 coding sequence is TGCGCCAGCAGCTTGGAAGGGGGCGAGCAGTACTTC.

DNA for the CDR3: TGTGCCAGTAGTCTAAGTATGGAACCCTACGAGCAGTACTTC. Translating gives CASSLSMEPYEQYF. The chain carries TRBV19 and TRBJ2-7, with D unclear. From germline, CDR1 is LNHDA and CDR2 SQIVND (reference sequence). The CDR3 runs 14 residues. With 5 bases removed from V and 2 bases from J, the gap between germline ends came to 13 bases.

This rearrangement joins TRBV9 to TRBJ2-1; 9 bases agree with TRBD2. This CDR3 comprises 15 residues. V dropped 4 bases and J dropped 3; count of bases not matched to a gene: 5. Germline-derived CDR1 and CDR2 are SGDLS and YYNGEE. CDR3 region: CASSFLAGNYNEQFF. The CDR3 bases are TGTGCCAGCAGCTTCCTAGCGGGGAACTACAATGAGCAGTTCTTC.

The V gene is TRBV5-8, the J gene TRBJ2-2; D gene unclear. Per germline, CDR1 SGHTS and CDR2 YDEGEE. The V and J ends lost 4 bases and 3 bases respectively, with 10 bases between them. There are 14 residues in the CDR3. Here the CDR3 reads CASSPYTYTGELFF. CDR3 sequence (DNA): TGTGCCAGCAGCCCTTACACCTACACCGGGGAGCTGTTTTTT. The variable domain in full, with the rest retrieved from reference TRBV5-8 and TRBJ2-2, is EAGVTQSPTHLIKTRGQQATLRCSPISGHTSVYWYQQALGLGLQFLLWYDEGEERNRGNFPPRFSGRQFPNYSSELNVNALELEDSALYLCASSPYTYTGELFFGEGSRLTVL.

The chain links TRBV9 to TRBJ2-5, with 9 bases that match TRBD1. From germline, CDR1 is SGDLS and CDR2 YYNGEE. With 4 bases clipped from V and 5 bases from J, the junction kept 6 bases outside the gene matches. The CDR3 extends over 14 amino acids. The CDR3 nucleotides are TGTGCCAGCAGCACCACAGGGGGCGGTGAGACCCAGTACTTC. This gives the protein CASSTTGGGETQYF. The full variable domain, its missing parts supplied by reference TRBV9 and TRBJ2-5, is DSGVTQTPKHLITATGQRVTLRCSPRSGDLSVYWYQQSLDQGLQFLIQYYNGEERAKGNILERFSAQQFPDLHSELNLSSLELGDSALYFCASSTTGGGETQYFGPGTRLLVL.

The J gene is TRBJ1-5, the V gene TRBV6-1; 9 bases map to TRBD1. The V gene's germline CDR1 is MNHNS and CDR2 SASEGT. CDR3 length equals 14 residues. Trimming at V came to 4 bases and at J to 9 bases, leaving 7 bases not matched to a gene. DNA for the CDR3: TGTGCCAGCAGTGCTCAAGGACAGGGGATGCCCCAGCATTTT. Its protein product is CASSAQGQGMPQHF.

The chain uses TRBV19 and TRBJ1-5; D call uncertain. The length of the CDR3 is 13 residues. In germline, CDR1 is LNHDA, CDR2 SQIVND (reference sequence). V was shortened by 5 bases and J by 5 bases, with 10 bases between the two germline ends. The chain's CDR3 is CASSFSGDQPQHF. The CDR3 DNA reads TGTGCCAGTAGTTTTAGTGGGGATCAGCCCCAGCATTTT. The full variable domain, with the rest looked up from reference TRBV19 and TRBJ1-5, is DGGITQSPKYLFRKEGQNVTLSCEQNLNHDAMYWYRQDPGQGLRLIYYSQIVNDFQKGDIAEGYSVSREKKESFPLTVTSAQKNPTAFYLCASSFSGDQPQHFGDGTRLSIL.